The sequence of this T cell receptor beta chain was determined in a study of blood T cell repertoires in COVID-19. Study-level information: The United States, Italy and Spain provided the acute and convalescent COVID-19 samples. The cDNA or gDNA used as material had been derived from T cells, B-cell-depleted T cells, or PBMCs.

Germline V gene sequence: CDR1 KGHDR, CDR2 SFDVKD. This CDR3 comprises 13 residues. V lost 5 bases and J lost 5, with 9 bases in between. Per the original methods: Estimation of nucleated cell counts was performed using reference gene primer amplification. Libraries were prepared by immunoSEQ multiplex PCR; TCRdb keeps only in-frame clonotypes and omits some of them. V, J and clone size were drawn from that table, and D and trimming were deduced from the DNA. Here the sample spans 55,000 to 75,000 clones, roughly nine tenths being singletons. The TCR comes from a man aged 60 to 75 with acute or convalescent COVID-19. Specimen: peripheral blood. This chain connects TRBV24-1 to TRBJ1-5, with D unresolved. The CDR3 DNA follows: TGTGCCACCAGTGCCAGACATGATCAGCCCCAGCATTTT. Its protein is CATSARHDQPQHF.